This is a list of T cell receptor beta chains from one sample in a study of cytomegalovirus exposure and HLA in healthy donors. The protocol was immunoSEQ multiplex PCR, while the TCRdb copy is restricted to in-frame clones and leaves out a portion. The table records about 240,000 clones, 75% to 85% of them present only once. The specimen was PBMCs. These TCRs come from a woman between 55 and 75 years old in good health and CMV-seropositive. Both conserved end residues are part of each CDR3. The order of the fields is J gene, D gene, V gene, clone size, CDR3 protein, CDR3 DNA. A D gene is named only where the DNA matches it firmly. Expanded clones get a size class; other rows say once, few or many, or leave the size out.

J: TRBJ2-7; D: TRBD2; V: TRBV5-1; size: -; CDR3: CASSLPKTSGSSYEQYF; DNA: TGCGCCAGCAGCTTGCCTAAGACTAGCGGGTCCTCCTACGAGCAGTACTTC
J: TRBJ2-2; D: TRBD2; V: TRBV6-5; size: -; CDR3: CASSYGGLAGTGELFF; DNA: TGTGCCAGCAGTTACGGGGGACTAGCGGGAACCGGGGAGCTGTTTTTT
J: TRBJ2-1; D: -; V: TRBV4-2; size: once; CDR3: CASSPQLSSYNEQFF; DNA: TGTGCCAGCAGCCCACAGTTAAGCTCCTACAATGAGCAGTTCTTC
J: TRBJ2-1; D: TRBD2; V: TRBV19; size: few; CDR3: CASSMREGLGEQFF; DNA: TGTGCCAGTAGTATGCGGGAGGGCCTTGGTGAGCAGTTCTTC
J: TRBJ1-2; D: TRBD1; V: TRBV28; size: -; CDR3: CASSLPPRTGGDGYTF; DNA: TGTGCCAGCAGTTTACCCCCCCGGACAGGGGGCGATGGCTACACCTTC
J: TRBJ2-3; D: -; V: TRBV6-6; size: -; CDR3: CASNLRDTGTDTQYF; DNA: TGTGCCAGCAACCTCCGGGACACGGGCACAGATACGCAGTATTTT
J: TRBJ2-2; D: -; V: TRBV5-1; size: -; CDR3: CASSPGDTGELFF; DNA: TGCGCCAGCAGCCCGGGTGACACCGGGGAGCTGTTTTTT
J: TRBJ2-1; D: TRBD1; V: TRBV30; size: -; CDR3: CAWQGASYNEQFF; DNA: TGTGCCTGGCAGGGGGCCTCCTACAATGAGCAGTTCTTC
J: TRBJ2-1; D: -; V: TRBV5-1; size: -; CDR3: CASSPDYKVEFF; DNA: TGCGCCAGCAGCCCCGACTATAAAGTGGAGTTCTTC
J: TRBJ2-2; D: -; V: TRBV5-4; size: -; CDR3: CASSRPGELFF; DNA: TGTGCCAGCAGCCGTCCCGGGGAGCTGTTTTTT
J: TRBJ2-1; D: TRBD1; V: TRBV2; size: once; CDR3: CASGTGTNEQFF; DNA: TGTGCCTCCGGGACAGGGACCAATGAGCAGTTCTTC
J: TRBJ2-7; D: TRBD2; V: TRBV7-7; size: many; CDR3: CASSFGPSGSYEQYF; DNA: TGTGCCAGCAGCTTTGGGCCTAGCGGGAGCTACGAGCAGTACTTC
J: TRBJ2-3; D: TRBD2; V: TRBV28; size: -; CDR3: CASSDIAGADTQYF; DNA: TGTGCCAGCAGTGACATAGCGGGAGCAGATACGCAGTATTTT
J: TRBJ1-2; D: TRBD1; V: TRBV28; size: -; CDR3: CASSLYGQGNYGYTF; DNA: TGTGCCAGCAGTTTATATGGACAGGGTAACTATGGCTACACCTTC
J: TRBJ2-7; D: TRBD1; V: TRBV18; size: -; CDR3: CASSPYRTGDEQYF; DNA: TGTGCCAGCTCACCTTACCGGACAGGGGACGAGCAGTACTTC
J: TRBJ1-5; D: -; V: TRBV2; size: -; CDR3: CASSEWASRGNQPQHF; DNA: TGTGCCAGCAGTGAGTGGGCATCGAGGGGCAATCAGCCCCAGCATTTT
J: TRBJ2-1; D: -; V: TRBV9; size: -; CDR3: CASSTDSYNEQFF; DNA: TGTGCCAGCAGCACAGACTCCTACAATGAGCAGTTCTTC
J: TRBJ2-7; D: -; V: TRBV5-1; size: -; CDR3: CASSLDPRTASRSYEQYF; DNA: TGCGCCAGCAGCTTGGACCCCCGGACAGCCTCACGCTCCTACGAGCAGTACTTC
J: TRBJ1-1; D: -; V: TRBV7-9; size: -; CDR3: CASSFAQGFTEAFF; DNA: TGTGCCAGCAGCTTCGCCCAGGGGTTTACTGAAGCTTTCTTT
J: TRBJ1-6; D: -; V: TRBV14; size: -; CDR3: CASSQGFPGNSPLHF; DNA: TGTGCCAGCAGCCAAGGATTCCCCGGGAATTCACCCCTCCACTTT
J: TRBJ2-7; D: -; V: TRBV5-1; size: -; CDR3: CASSLGADYEQYF; DNA: TGCGCCAGCAGCTTGGGGGCAGACTACGAGCAGTACTTC
J: TRBJ2-2; D: -; V: TRBV6-5; size: -; CDR3: CASGDSNTGELFF; DNA: TGTGCCAGCGGGGACTCAAACACCGGGGAGCTGTTTTTT
J: TRBJ2-2; D: TRBD2; V: TRBV5-4; size: -; CDR3: CASSWGLAGTNTGELFF; DNA: TGTGCCAGCAGCTGGGGTTTAGCGGGTACGAACACCGGGGAGCTGTTTTTT
J: TRBJ2-7; D: TRBD1; V: TRBV7-9; size: -; CDR3: CASSSRDRVRYEQYF; DNA: TGTGCCAGCAGCTCCAGAGACAGGGTGAGATACGAGCAGTACTTC
J: TRBJ1-1; D: TRBD1; V: TRBV29-1; size: -; CDR3: CSVRDRGLGTEAFF; DNA: TGCAGCGTCCGGGACAGGGGGTTAGGAACTGAAGCTTTCTTT
J: TRBJ2-5; D: -; V: TRBV29-1; size: -; CDR3: CSVEGQDTQETQYF; DNA: TGCAGCGTTGAAGGCCAGGACACCCAAGAGACCCAGTACTTC
J: TRBJ2-1; D: -; V: TRBV14; size: -; CDR3: CASSQGWERGEQFF; DNA: TGTGCCAGCAGCCAAGGGTGGGAGAGAGGTGAGCAGTTCTTC
J: TRBJ2-7; D: TRBD2; V: TRBV7-9; size: -; CDR3: CASSLSSSGRPSSYEQYF; DNA: TGTGCCAGCAGCTTGAGTTCTAGCGGGAGGCCCAGCTCCTACGAGCAGTACTTC
J: TRBJ2-3; D: TRBD2; V: TRBV28; size: -; CDR3: CASTVVGLAHNLPTDTQYF; DNA: TGTGCCAGCACCGTAGTGGGACTAGCCCATAATCTACCCACAGATACGCAGTATTTT
J: TRBJ2-3; D: TRBD2; V: TRBV4-1; size: -; CDR3: CASSQVGTSGSRIDTQYF; DNA: TGCGCCAGCAGCCAAGTCGGGACTAGCGGGAGTAGGATCGATACGCAGTATTTT
J: TRBJ1-3; D: -; V: TRBV28; size: -; CDR3: CASSAGTLGNTIYF; DNA: TGTGCCAGCAGCGCCGGGACACTAGGAAACACCATATATTTT
J: TRBJ1-2; D: -; V: TRBV21-1; size: few; CDR3: CASSPPGTERSSSAF; DNA: TGTGCCAGCAGCCCCCCGGGGACAGAACGCTCAAGCTCGGCCTTC
J: TRBJ1-2; D: TRBD1; V: TRBV4-1; size: -; CDR3: CASSFHRDRRGYTF; DNA: TGCGCCAGCAGCTTCCACCGGGACAGGCGCGGCTACACCTTC
J: TRBJ1-1; D: TRBD1; V: TRBV2; size: -; CDR3: CASSGPAPLTGRNTEAFF; DNA: TGTGCCAGCAGTGGCCCCGCACCCCTGACAGGGCGGAACACTGAAGCTTTCTTT
J: TRBJ1-1; D: TRBD1; V: TRBV5-6; size: -; CDR3: CASSWDRDGTEAFF; DNA: TGTGCCAGCAGCTGGGACAGGGATGGCACTGAAGCTTTCTTT
J: TRBJ1-5; D: -; V: TRBV19; size: -; CDR3: CASSIRGDQPQHF; DNA: TGTGCCAGTAGTATACGGGGGGATCAGCCCCAGCATTTT
J: TRBJ2-2; D: TRBD1; V: TRBV5-4; size: few; CDR3: CASTLGGQGTGELFF; DNA: TGTGCCAGCACTCTGGGGGGACAGGGCACCGGGGAGCTGTTTTTT
J: TRBJ2-5; D: TRBD1; V: TRBV6-1; size: -; CDR3: CASSRQGQETQYF; DNA: TGTGCCAGCAGCCGACAGGGCCAAGAGACCCAGTACTTC
J: TRBJ2-6; D: -; V: TRBV7-9; size: -; CDR3: CASSLRELYSGANVLTF; DNA: TGTGCCAGCAGCTTAAGGGAGCTCTACTCTGGGGCCAACGTCCTGACTTTC
J: TRBJ2-7; D: TRBD2; V: TRBV9; size: few; CDR3: CASSVGGSSYEQYF; DNA: TGTGCCAGCAGCGTAGGCGGGAGCTCCTACGAGCAGTACTTC
J: TRBJ1-1; D: -; V: TRBV10-3; size: -; CDR3: CAISNQRGDTEAFF; DNA: TGTGCCATCAGCAATCAACGGGGTGACACTGAAGCTTTCTTT
J: TRBJ2-5; D: -; V: TRBV5-4; size: -; CDR3: CASSLGEAQYF; DNA: TGTGCCAGCAGCTTAGGTGAGGCCCAGTACTTC
J: TRBJ1-4; D: TRBD1; V: TRBV15; size: -; CDR3: CATSRGGQGLEKLFF; DNA: TGTGCCACCAGCAGAGGGGGACAGGGTCTTGAAAAACTGTTTTTT
J: TRBJ1-1; D: TRBD1; V: TRBV28; size: once; CDR3: CASKPGQRRAFF; DNA: TGTGCCAGCAAACCGGGACAGAGGAGAGCTTTCTTT
J: TRBJ1-2; D: -; V: TRBV6-6; size: few; CDR3: CASSPPVPFHGYTF; DNA: TGTGCCAGCAGCCCCCCGGTGCCTTTCCATGGCTACACCTTC
J: TRBJ2-1; D: TRBD1; V: TRBV5-1; size: -; CDR3: CASSLNFGTGSSTSYNEQFF; DNA: TGCGCCAGCAGCTTGAATTTCGGGACAGGGTCATCAACTTCCTACAATGAGCAGTTCTTC
J: TRBJ2-7; D: -; V: TRBV7-9; size: few; CDR3: CASSLEPGYEQYF; DNA: TGTGCCAGCAGCTTAGAGCCTGGCTACGAGCAGTACTTC
J: TRBJ2-7; D: TRBD1; V: TRBV2; size: -; CDR3: CASKAGGWEQYF; DNA: TGTGCCAGCAAGGCAGGGGGTTGGGAGCAGTACTTC
J: TRBJ2-7; D: TRBD2; V: TRBV6-5; size: -; CDR3: CASSPSPAGTYEQYF; DNA: TGTGCCAGCAGTCCCTCCCCAGCGGGGACCTACGAGCAGTACTTC
J: TRBJ2-1; D: TRBD2; V: TRBV7-3; size: -; CDR3: CASSWGGKSDEQFF; DNA: TGTGCCAGCAGCTGGGGGGGAAAGTCCGATGAGCAGTTCTTC
J: TRBJ2-2; D: -; V: TRBV6-1; size: once; CDR3: CASSLGAFGPGELFF; DNA: TGTGCCAGCAGCTTGGGGGCTTTCGGGCCCGGGGAGCTGTTTTTT
J: TRBJ1-2; D: -; V: TRBV4-1; size: -; CDR3: CASSQERQVNYGYTF; DNA: TGCGCCAGCAGCCAAGAACGTCAGGTGAACTATGGCTACACCTTC
J: TRBJ1-1; D: -; V: TRBV7-2; size: -; CDR3: CASSSKPQGNTEAFF; DNA: TGTGCCAGCAGCTCCAAACCCCAGGGGAACACTGAAGCTTTCTTT
J: TRBJ1-2; D: -; V: TRBV5-1; size: -; CDR3: CASTGEYNYGYTF; DNA: TGCGCCAGCACGGGAGAGTATAACTATGGCTACACCTTC
J: TRBJ1-5; D: -; V: TRBV18; size: -; CDR3: CASSPYSINQPQHF; DNA: TGTGCCAGCTCACCCTACTCGATCAATCAGCCCCAGCATTTT